The source of this T cell receptor beta chain is a study of control samples from healthy donors and cancer patients. Trimming removed 6 bases from V and 4 bases from J, with 3 bases in between. Germline CDR1 SNHLY, CDR2 FYNNEI. The CDR3 loop spans 11 amino acids. The protocol was immunoSEQ multiplex PCR, while the TCRdb copy is restricted to in-frame clones and leaves out a portion. Among hundreds of thousands of clones listed, around 90% were seen once. This clonotype originated in a man aged 35-49 years with head and neck cancer. The chain carries TRBV2 and TRBJ2-2; no reliable D call. Sequenced input: PBMCs. The CDR3 coding sequence is TGTGCCAGCAGGAGCACCGGGGAGCTGTTTTTT. Translating gives CASRSTGELFF.